The 7 T cell receptor beta chains listed next were all sequenced from one sample in a study of T cells in localized non-small cell lung cancer. This table comes from immunoSEQ multiplex PCR, and its TCRdb copy is limited to in-frame clones, with some not included. The top ten clones hold 2% to 3% of a sample with 20,000 to 25,000 clones, about 88% of them seen once. The source was peripheral blood, collected before any cancer treatment. The receptors were sampled from a man aged 40 to 75 with stage I lung adenocarcinoma.

This rearrangement joins TRBV4-2 to TRBJ1-1; D unresolved. V shed 4 bases and J shed 1 base, with 16 bases lying between them. The CDR3 is 16 residues long. Germline CDR1 is LGHNA and CDR2 is YNFKEQ. Here the CDR3 reads CASSPSLATENTEAFF. The CDR3 DNA is TGTGCCAGCAGCCCCTCCCTGGCGACGGAGAACACTGAAGCTTTCTTT.

The chain joins TRBV30 to TRBJ2-3; maybe TRBD2 (6 bases). The V gene lost 7 bases and the J gene lost 0 bases, with 17 bases spanning the gap. The CDR3 is made up of 15 amino acids. Germline V gene sequence: CDR1 GTSNPN, CDR2 SVGIG (reference sequence). The CDR3 region is CASSGVALSTDTQYF. CDR3 sequence (DNA): TGTGCCTCCTCGGGGGTGGCCCTTAGCACAGATACGCAGTATTTT.

This chain connects TRBV30 to TRBJ1-5; D not resolved. In germline, CDR1 is GTSNPN, CDR2 SVGIG (reference sequence). The CDR3 has 13 residues. V was cut by 2 bases and J by 1 base, with 6 bases left in between. DNA of the CDR3: TGTGCCTGGAGTACTGACAGCAATCAGCCCCAGCATTTT. Amino acids: CAWSTDSNQPQHF.

The CDR3 DNA is TGTGCCAGCAGCTCAGCGTCCTTTGGCTACACCTTC. Translated, it gives CASSSASFGYTF. The rearrangement joins TRBV7-2 to TRBJ1-2; D not certain. The CDR3 is made up of 12 amino acids. V was shortened by 4 bases and J by 7 bases, with 10 bases between the two germline ends. Germline-derived CDR1 and CDR2 are SGHTA and FQGNSA.

The chain is built from TRBV23-1 and TRBJ1-1; D is unresolved. TRBV23-1 has ORF status, its function being uncertain. V shed 6 bases and J shed 0 bases, with 26 bases lying between them. This CDR3 spans 19 amino acids. Here the CDR3 DNA reads TGCGCCAGCAGGCATAAAAGGCTTCGAGATGCGGCTCTGAACACTGAAGCTTTCTTT. It specifies CASRHKRLRDAALNTEAFF.

The count of this clone is one. The chain links TRBV28 to TRBJ1-1; 9 nucleotides align to TRBD1. The CDR3 runs 15 residues. Germline V lookup: CDR1 MDHEN, CDR2 SYDVKM. Unmatched junction bases numbered 8, after V lost 3 bases and J lost 6 bases. The CDR3 DNA is TGTGCCAGCAGTTTCGACACAGGGGGCGCGGCTGAAGCTTTCTTT. The encoded protein is CASSFDTGGAAEAFF.

The chain links TRBV10-3 to TRBJ2-6; TRBD2 aligns across 8 bases. The CDR3 runs to 17 residues. From germline, CDR1 is ENHRY and CDR2 SYGVKD. V gave up 5 bases and J gave up 2 bases; unmatched junction bases: 8. The CDR3 sequence: CAISSPGSGTGANVLTF. Here the CDR3 DNA reads TGTGCCATCAGTTCCCCAGGTAGCGGGACTGGGGCCAACGTCCTGACTTTC.